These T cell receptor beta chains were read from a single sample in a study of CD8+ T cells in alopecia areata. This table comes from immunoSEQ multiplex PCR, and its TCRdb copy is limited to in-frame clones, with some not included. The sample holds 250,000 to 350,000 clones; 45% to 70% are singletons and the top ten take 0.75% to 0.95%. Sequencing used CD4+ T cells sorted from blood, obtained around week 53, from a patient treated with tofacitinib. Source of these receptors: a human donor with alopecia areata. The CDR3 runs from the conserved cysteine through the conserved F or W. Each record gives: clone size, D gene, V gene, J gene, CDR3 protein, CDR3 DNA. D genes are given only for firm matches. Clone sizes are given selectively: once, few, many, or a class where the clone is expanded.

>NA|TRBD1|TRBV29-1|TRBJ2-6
CSVVGDRDRFSGANVLTF
TGCAGCGTTGTTGGAGACCGGGACAGATTCTCTGGGGCCAACGTCCTGACTTTC
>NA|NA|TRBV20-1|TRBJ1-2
CIPGGEGGYTF
TGCATACCCGGCGGGGAAGGGGGCTACACCTTC
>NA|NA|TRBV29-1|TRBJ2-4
CSVGAGVGKNIQYF
TGCAGCGTTGGAGCAGGGGTGGGCAAAAACATTCAGTACTTC
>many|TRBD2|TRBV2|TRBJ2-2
CASRLAGGTNANTGELFF
TGTGCCAGCAGACTAGCGGGGGGGACTAACGCGAACACCGGGGAGCTGTTTTTT
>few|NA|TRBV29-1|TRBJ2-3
CSVLQGITDTQYF
TGCAGCGTTCTCCAGGGAATCACAGATACGCAGTATTTT
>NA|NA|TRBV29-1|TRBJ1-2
CSVVQGYNYGYTF
TGCAGCGTTGTTCAGGGATACAACTATGGCTACACCTTC
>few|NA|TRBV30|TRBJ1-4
CAWSRQQNEKLFF
TGTGCCTGGAGTAGGCAGCAAAATGAAAAACTGTTTTTT
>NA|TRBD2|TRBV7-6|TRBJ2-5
CASAGAGQETQYF
TGTGCCAGCGCCGGAGCGGGGCAGGAGACCCAGTACTTC
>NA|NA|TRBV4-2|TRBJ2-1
CASSQEGRQGGEFF
TGTGCCAGCAGCCAAGAAGGGCGTCAGGGCGGTGAGTTCTTC
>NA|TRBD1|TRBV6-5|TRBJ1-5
CASGTGNQPQHF
TGTGCCAGCGGGACAGGGAATCAGCCCCAGCATTTT
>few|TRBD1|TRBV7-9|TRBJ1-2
CASSQLGTGVTDYGYTF
TGTGCCAGCAGCCAACTGGGGACAGGGGTCACTGACTATGGCTACACCTTC
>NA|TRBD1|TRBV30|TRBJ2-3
CAWRPPDRVNTDTQYF
TGTGCCTGGAGACCCCCGGACAGGGTGAACACAGATACGCAGTATTTT
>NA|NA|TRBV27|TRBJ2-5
CASSFGGGGETQYF
TGTGCCAGCAGTTTCGGCGGGGGCGGAGAGACCCAGTACTTC